The clone carrying this T cell receptor beta chain came up many times. These data belong to a study of patients and donors after allogeneic stem cell transplantation. TCRdb re-called the RT-PCR reads with MiXCR, one entry per CDR3 protein. Of about 400,000 distinct CDR3 sequences in the sample, 16% were seen once. The CDR3 is 18 residues long. Unmatched junction bases numbered 10, after V lost 2 bases and J lost 2 bases. V and J are TRBV12-3 or TRBV12-4 and TRBJ2-1; 9 nucleotides agree with TRBD1. Sequenced input: blood, either unsorted or a sorted T cell fraction (not recorded which). The sequence derives from a human donor who was either an allogeneic HSCT recipient or a stem cell or donor lymphocyte infusion donor (not recorded which). It is not recorded whose cells these are; they may come from a transplant donor. In DNA form, the CDR3 reads TGTGCCAGCAGTTTAACCCCCGCCGGGACAGGGACCTACAATGAGCAGTTCTTC. This translates into CASSLTPAGTGTYNEQFF.